Following are 19 T cell receptor beta chains from one sample sequenced in a study of CD8+CD57+ T cells in acquired aplastic anemia. CDR3 and TCR beta VDJ profiling relied on genomic DNA as the template. MiXCR, applied by TCRdb to the reads, yields one record per CDR3 protein. The sample includes some 220,000 distinct CDR3 sequences, 34% seen only once; the top ten take 1.1%. Sample: sorted CD4+, CD8+, or CD8+CD57+ T cells (not recorded which) from PBMCs. The receptors stem from a human donor in good health, serving as a control.

In its sample, this clonotype was seen many times. The chain has TRBV20-1 and TRBJ1-5, with D tentatively TRBD1 (5 bases). The CDR3 length is 15 residues. Germline V gene sequence: CDR1 DFQATT, CDR2 SNEGSKA (reference sequence). Trimming shortened V by 0 bases and J by 4 bases, and 13 bases separated the two germline ends. CDR3 sequence (DNA): TGCAGTGCTAGAGAGGCAGGGAAGACGAATCAGCCCCAGCATTTT. Encoded protein: CSAREAGKTNQPQHF.

The chain combines TRBV14 with TRBJ2-1, with D unclear. Germline lookup yields CDR1 SGHDN and CDR2 FVKESK. Trimming took off 0 bases at V and 3 bases at J, with 0 bases between the two ends. The CDR3 has 12 residues. DNA of the CDR3: TGTGCCAGCAGCCAAGACTACAATGAGCAGTTCTTC. Translated: CASSQDYNEQFF.

This clonotype was seen repeatedly, ten times or more. The chain uses TRBV6-1 and TRBJ1-2; D unresolved. CDR1 is MNHNS and CDR2 is SASEGT in the germline V gene. This CDR3 has 15 residues. V shed 8 bases and J shed 0 bases, with 16 bases lying between them. The CDR3 is CASSPVTQTNYGYTF. The CDR3 bases are TGTGCCAGCTCCCCGGTCACGCAAACTAACTATGGCTACACCTTC.

This clonotype was seen repeatedly, ten times or more. This chain connects TRBV4-3 to TRBJ2-1; D gene uncertain. This CDR3 region has 16 residues. CDR1 is LGHNA, CDR2 YSLEER, per germline. V was shortened by 4 bases and J by 0 bases, with 13 bases between the two germline ends. CDR3 region: CASSRRQDYSYNEQFF. For the CDR3, the DNA is TGCGCCAGCAGCCGGAGACAAGATTACTCCTACAATGAGCAGTTCTTC.

Comment on this clonotype: This clone may be a read error of a much larger clone one base away. The gene calls are TRBV10-3 and TRBJ1-6; no firm D call. Trimming took off 2 bases at V and 13 bases at J, with 12 bases between the two ends. There are 13 residues in the CDR3. Germline V gene lookup returns CDR1 ENHRY and CDR2 SYGVKD. The CDR3: CAISEAFRRPLHF. CDR3 bases: TGTGCCATCAGTGAGGCGTTTAGGAGGCCCCTCCACTTT.

This clonotype has a count of ten or more. The chain is built from TRBV5-1 and TRBJ1-2; 9 bases fit TRBD1. This CDR3 has 14 residues. J was trimmed by 4 bases and V by 0 bases; bases with no gene match: 1. Germline V gene sequence: CDR1 SGHRS, CDR2 YFSETQ. The CDR3 region has the DNA TGCGCCAGCAGCTTGGAGGGACAGGGCTATGGCTACACCTTC. Amino acids: CASSLEGQGYGYTF. Looking up the rest from reference TRBV5-1 and TRBJ1-2 gives the full variable domain: KAGVTQTPRYLIKTRGQQVTLSCSPISGHRSVSWYQQTPGQGLQFLFEYFSETQRNKGNFPGRFSGRQFSNSRSEMNVSTLELGDSALYLCASSLEGQGYGYTFGSGTRLTVV.

The table lists this clonotype with a few counts. This chain connects TRBV20-1 to TRBJ2-1; 9 bases line up with TRBD1. Germline V lookup: CDR1 DFQATT, CDR2 SNEGSKA (reference sequence). The CDR3 contains 15 residues. V trimming: 6 bases; J trimming: 3 bases; junction bases outside the gene matches: 9. CDR3 in DNA: TGCAGTGCCATGACAGGGGGTAGTCTCTACAATGAGCAGTTCTTC. This gives the protein CSAMTGGSLYNEQFF.

V is TRBV5-1 and J is TRBJ1-3, with D possibly matching TRBD1 (5 bases). CDR1 SGHRS and CDR2 YFSETQ come from the germline V gene. The length of the CDR3 is 16 residues. V was trimmed by 0 bases and J by 0 bases, leaving 10 bases between them. This chain's CDR3 is CASSLAGQGSGNTIYF. The DNA of the CDR3 is TGCGCCAGCAGCTTGGCCGGGCAGGGCTCTGGAAACACCATATATTTT.

Many counts were recorded for this clonotype. This chain joins TRBV15 and TRBJ1-3, with D possibly being TRBD1 (6 bases). This CDR3 is built from 16 residues. CDR1 is LNHNV, CDR2 YYDKDF, per germline (reference sequence). The ends were cut back, 0 bases at V and 4 bases at J, with 13 bases in the middle. The CDR3 region is CATSRDGGGPGNTIYF. The CDR3 region has the DNA TGTGCCACCAGCAGAGACGGAGGGGGTCCAGGAAACACCATATATTTT.

In its sample, this clonotype was seen many times. The rearrangement joins TRBV7-9 to TRBJ2-7, with a weak D call TRBD2 (5 bases). Germline loops: CDR1 SEHNR, CDR2 FQNEAQ (reference sequence). This CDR3 region has 13 residues. Trimming took off 5 bases at V and 5 bases at J, with 13 bases between the two ends. CDR3 coding DNA: TGTGCCAGCAGCCACTGGAGGTTGGACGAGCAGTACTTC. Protein: CASSHWRLDEQYF.

The chain recombines TRBV11-1 with TRBJ2-1; the match to TRBD1 covers 10 bases. The CDR3 is 15 residues long. The trim removed 7 bases at V and 3 bases at J, leaving 6 bases unmatched. Germline CDR1 is SGHAT and CDR2 is FQDESV (reference sequence). CDR3 in amino acids: CASTFGTGDYNEQFF. DNA of the CDR3: TGTGCCAGCACTTTCGGGACAGGGGACTACAATGAGCAGTTCTTC.

V is TRBV6-5 and J is TRBJ2-5; the D gene is possibly TRBD2 (5 bases). The germline gives CDR1 MNHEY, CDR2 SVGAGI. The CDR3 consists of 13 residues. The ends were cut back, 6 bases at V and 1 base at J, with 9 bases in the middle. CDR3 sequence (DNA): TGTGCCAGCAGCCCCGGGATCCAAGAGACCCAGTACTTC. This translates into CASSPGIQETQYF.

In its sample, this clonotype was seen many times. The CDR3 spells CASSRLAVQHF. DNA for the CDR3: TGTGCCAGCAGTCGATTGGCGGTACAGCATTTT. This chain uses TRBV12-3 or TRBV12-4 with TRBJ1-5; D is ambiguous. The CDR3 covers 11 residues. The V gene lost 5 bases and the J gene lost 13 bases, with 12 bases spanning the gap.

This clonotype has a handful of counts. The V gene is TRBV11-2, the J gene TRBJ2-1; D remains ambiguous. CDR3 length equals 14 residues. CDR1 SGHAT and CDR2 FQNNGV come from the germline V gene. The ends were cut back, 6 bases at V and 7 bases at J, with 16 bases in the middle. The CDR3 is CASSQDRGRNEQFF. CDR3 sequence (DNA): TGTGCCAGCAGTCAGGACCGAGGTCGGAATGAGCAGTTCTTC. The full variable domain, in which reference TRBV11-2 and TRBJ2-1 provide the parts outside the CDR3, is EAGVAQSPRYKIIEKRQSVAFWCNPISGHATLYWYQQILGQGPKLLIQFQNNGVVDDSQLPKDRFSAERLKGVDSTLKIQPAKLEDSAVYLCASSQDRGRNEQFFGPGTRLTVL.

This clonotype came up once. This may arise from a read error, as a much more abundant clone is one base away. The chain employs TRBV20-1 and TRBJ1-2, with 8 bases fitting TRBD1. The CDR3 spans 15 residues. Trimming removed 4 bases from V and 8 bases from J; junction bases left unmatched: 15. Germline CDR1 reads DFQATT; CDR2 reads SNEGSKA (reference sequence). CDR3 coding DNA: TGCAGTGCTACCCGGACAGGGTTTTTAGTGTTGGGCTACACCTTC. This encodes CSATRTGFLVLGYTF.

Here the CDR3 reads CSAKDRGEDIQYF. In nucleotides, the CDR3 is TGCAGCGCGAAAGACAGGGGAGAGGACATTCAGTACTTC. This chain joins TRBV29-1 and TRBJ2-4; 8 bases map to TRBD1. Germline V lookup: CDR1 SQVTM, CDR2 ANQGSEA. The CDR3 runs 13 residues. V shed 7 bases and J 8 bases; nucleotides not matched to a gene: 10.

This clonotype was seen at least ten times. V gene TRBV3-1 combines with J gene TRBJ2-5, with D hard to call. The length of the CDR3 is 13 residues. Germline V gives CDR1 LGHDT, CDR2 YNNKEL (reference sequence). Trimming removed 1 base from V and 2 bases from J, with 5 bases in between. Here the CDR3 reads CASSQGIQETQYF. In nucleotides, the CDR3 is TGTGCCAGCAGCCAAGGGATTCAAGAGACCCAGTACTTC.

The genes are TRBV6-1 and TRBJ1-2; D possibly corresponds to TRBD1 (5 bases). Germline V lookup: CDR1 MNHNS, CDR2 SASEGT. Deletions cut 0 bases from V and 11 bases from J, with 10 bases between. The CDR3 extends over 12 amino acids. In nucleotides, the CDR3 is TGTGCCAGCAGTGAAGCGTGGGGGAGTTACACCTTC. It codes for CASSEAWGSYTF.

In its sample, this clonotype was seen many times. The J gene is TRBJ1-6, the V gene TRBV9; 9 bases match TRBD1. Germline V gene data show CDR1 as SGDLS and CDR2 as YYNGEE. J was trimmed by 10 bases and V by 0 bases; bases with no gene match: 5. The CDR3 loop spans 15 amino acids. DNA for the CDR3: TGTGCCAGCAGCGTAGGGGGACAGGGAGGATCACCCCTCCACTTT. It is translated as CASSVGGQGGSPLHF.